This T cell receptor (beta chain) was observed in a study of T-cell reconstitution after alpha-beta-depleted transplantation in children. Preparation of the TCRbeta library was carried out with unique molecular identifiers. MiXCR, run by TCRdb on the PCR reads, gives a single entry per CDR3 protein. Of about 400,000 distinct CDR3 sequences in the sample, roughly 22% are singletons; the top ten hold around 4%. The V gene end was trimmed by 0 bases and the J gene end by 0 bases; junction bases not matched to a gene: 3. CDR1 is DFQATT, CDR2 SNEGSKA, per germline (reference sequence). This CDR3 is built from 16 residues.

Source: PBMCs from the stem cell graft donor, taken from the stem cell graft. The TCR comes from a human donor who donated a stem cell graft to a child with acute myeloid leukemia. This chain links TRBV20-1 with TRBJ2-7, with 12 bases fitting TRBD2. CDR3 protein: CSARDTSGRFSYEQYF. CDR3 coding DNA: TGCAGTGCTAGAGACACTAGCGGGAGGTTCTCCTACGAGCAGTACTTC.